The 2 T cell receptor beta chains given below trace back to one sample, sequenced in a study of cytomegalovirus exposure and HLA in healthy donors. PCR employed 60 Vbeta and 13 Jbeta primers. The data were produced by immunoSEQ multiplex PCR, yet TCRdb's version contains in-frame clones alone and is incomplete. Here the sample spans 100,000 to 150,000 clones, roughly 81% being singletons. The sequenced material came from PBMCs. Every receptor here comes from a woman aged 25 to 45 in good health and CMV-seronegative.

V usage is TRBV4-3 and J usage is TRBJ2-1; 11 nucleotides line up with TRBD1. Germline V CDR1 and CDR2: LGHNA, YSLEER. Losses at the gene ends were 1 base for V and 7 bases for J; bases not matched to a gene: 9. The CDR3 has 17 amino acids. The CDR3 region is CASSQVRTGTGGNEQFF. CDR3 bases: TGCGCCAGCAGCCAAGTCCGAACCGGGACAGGGGGTAATGAGCAGTTCTTC.

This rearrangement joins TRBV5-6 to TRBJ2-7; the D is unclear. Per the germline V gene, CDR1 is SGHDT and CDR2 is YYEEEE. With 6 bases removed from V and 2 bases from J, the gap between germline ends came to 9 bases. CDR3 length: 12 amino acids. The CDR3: CASTFGAYEQYF. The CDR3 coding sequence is TGTGCCAGCACCTTCGGTGCCTACGAGCAGTACTTC.